A selection of T cell receptor beta chains follows, all from one sample in a study of T-cell reconstitution after alpha-beta-depleted transplantation in children. TCRdb re-derived calls from the PCR reads in MiXCR, one entry per CDR3 protein. The table lists approximately 500,000 distinct CDR3 sequences, roughly a tenth of them singletons. The specimen comprised PBMCs, sampled before TCRalphabeta/CD19-depleted stem cell transplant. All receptors derive from a child aged 2 to 10 with inherited bone marrow failure, due to receive a stem cell transplant. Each CDR3 is given with its conserved first and last residue. A D gene is named only where the DNA matches it firmly. Clone size, where shown, is once, few, many, or a class for clones that have expanded.

D gene: TRBD2
clone size: many
V gene: TRBV7-2
J gene: TRBJ2-7
CDR3 DNA: TGTGCCAGCAGCTCCGACAAGCGGGACCCCTACGAGCAGTACTTC
CDR3 protein: CASSSDKRDPYEQYF

D gene: -
clone size: many
V gene: TRBV20-1
J gene: TRBJ2-7
CDR3 DNA: TGCAGTGCTAACCGACAGGATTCCTACGAGCAGTACTTC
CDR3 protein: CSANRQDSYEQYF

D gene: TRBD1
clone size: many
V gene: TRBV28
J gene: TRBJ1-1
CDR3 DNA: TGTGCCAGCAGTGAGGACAGGGGGGACACTGAAGCTTTCTTT
CDR3 protein: CASSEDRGDTEAFF

D gene: TRBD1
clone size: -
V gene: TRBV3-1
J gene: TRBJ2-3
CDR3 DNA: TGTGCCTCCACCAAGCCCGGGACAGGGCCTGGTGGAGATACGCAGTATTTT
CDR3 protein: CASTKPGTGPGGDTQYF

D gene: -
clone size: many
V gene: TRBV12-3/TRBV12-4
J gene: TRBJ1-5
CDR3 DNA: TGTGCCAGCAGCCTATTGGGACTCAATCAGCCCCAGCATTTT
CDR3 protein: CASSLLGLNQPQHF

D gene: TRBD2
clone size: many
V gene: TRBV29-1
J gene: TRBJ2-3
CDR3 DNA: TGCAGCGGGCTAGCGGGTGTAACAGATACGCAGTATTTT
CDR3 protein: CSGLAGVTDTQYF

D gene: -
clone size: many
V gene: TRBV7-9
J gene: TRBJ1-5
CDR3 DNA: TGTGCCAGCAGCTTAGAAGGTCTGAATCAGCCCCAGCATTTT
CDR3 protein: CASSLEGLNQPQHF

D gene: -
clone size: many
V gene: TRBV27
J gene: TRBJ1-2
CDR3 DNA: TGTGCCAGCAGTACCGCCACGGCGAGTTCCTATGGCTACACCTTC
CDR3 protein: CASSTATASSYGYTF

D gene: -
clone size: many
V gene: TRBV6-2/TRBV6-3
J gene: TRBJ2-1
CDR3 DNA: TGTGCCAGCAGCCGACCTAGCGCGGGCTCCTACAATGAGCAGTTCTTC
CDR3 protein: CASSRPSAGSYNEQFF

D gene: -
clone size: many
V gene: TRBV15
J gene: TRBJ2-1
CDR3 DNA: TGTGCCACCAGCAGGCAGCCACCGGAGGCGGGCGATGAGCAGTTCTTC
CDR3 protein: CATSRQPPEAGDEQFF

D gene: -
clone size: many
V gene: TRBV3-1
J gene: TRBJ2-1
CDR3 DNA: TGTGCCAGCAGCCAAGGGAACTACAATGAGCAGTTCTTC
CDR3 protein: CASSQGNYNEQFF

D gene: TRBD2
clone size: many
V gene: TRBV7-9
J gene: TRBJ2-1
CDR3 DNA: TGTGCCAGCAGTCATAGACTAGCGGGAGGCCCCTACAATGAGCAGTTCTTC
CDR3 protein: CASSHRLAGGPYNEQFF

D gene: -
clone size: many
V gene: TRBV21-1
J gene: TRBJ2-7
CDR3 DNA: TGTGCCAGCAGCAGGCGAAGGAAAAAGTCCTTAGTCTACGAGCAGTACTTC
CDR3 protein: CASSRRRKKSLVYEQYF

D gene: -
clone size: many
V gene: TRBV29-1
J gene: TRBJ1-1
CDR3 DNA: TGCAGCGTTGGTCCCAGAATGAACACTGAAGCTTTCTTT
CDR3 protein: CSVGPRMNTEAFF

D gene: -
clone size: many
V gene: TRBV29-1
J gene: TRBJ2-7
CDR3 DNA: TGCAGCGTTGAGATAACAGGAGAGGGGGTTTGGGAGCAGTACTTC
CDR3 protein: CSVEITGEGVWEQYF

D gene: TRBD1
clone size: many
V gene: TRBV20-1
J gene: TRBJ2-5
CDR3 DNA: TGCAGTGCTCGACAGGGCCAAGAGACCCAGTACTTC
CDR3 protein: CSARQGQETQYF

D gene: -
clone size: many
V gene: TRBV12-3/TRBV12-4
J gene: TRBJ2-5
CDR3 DNA: TGTGCCAGCAGTCCCTTGCACCTGACTGACGCCGTAGAGACCCAGTACTTC
CDR3 protein: CASSPLHLTDAVETQYF

D gene: -
clone size: many
V gene: TRBV7-9
J gene: TRBJ2-1
CDR3 DNA: TGTGCCAGCAGATGGGGACTCCATGAGCAGTTCTTC
CDR3 protein: CASRWGLHEQFF

D gene: TRBD1
clone size: many
V gene: TRBV6-2/TRBV6-3
J gene: TRBJ1-1
CDR3 DNA: TGTGCCAGCAGTACCTCCCTTACAGGGGCCCTAGGGAACACTGAAGCTTTCTTT
CDR3 protein: CASSTSLTGALGNTEAFF

D gene: TRBD2
clone size: many
V gene: TRBV6-2/TRBV6-3
J gene: TRBJ2-1
CDR3 DNA: TGTGCCAGCAGTTACGCGGCGGGAGTCTACAATGAGCAGTTCTTC
CDR3 protein: CASSYAAGVYNEQFF

D gene: -
clone size: many
V gene: TRBV10-3
J gene: TRBJ2-7
CDR3 DNA: TGTGCCATCCGGGGCAGTGGGGGCCTGGGGTACGAGCAGTACTTC
CDR3 protein: CAIRGSGGLGYEQYF

D gene: TRBD2
clone size: many
V gene: TRBV2
J gene: TRBJ2-2
CDR3 DNA: TGTGCCAGCCAGGGACTAGAGAACACCGGGGAGCTGTTTTTT
CDR3 protein: CASQGLENTGELFF

D gene: TRBD2
clone size: many
V gene: TRBV5-1
J gene: TRBJ2-2
CDR3 DNA: TGCGCCAGCAGCACACTAGCGGGAGGGAACACCGGGGAGCTGTTTTTT
CDR3 protein: CASSTLAGGNTGELFF

D gene: -
clone size: many
V gene: TRBV7-9
J gene: TRBJ2-3
CDR3 DNA: TGTGCCAGCAGCTTCCCACTGGGGAGCACAGATACGCAGTATTTT
CDR3 protein: CASSFPLGSTDTQYF

D gene: TRBD2
clone size: many
V gene: TRBV27
J gene: TRBJ2-4
CDR3 DNA: TGTGCCAGCAGTTTATCTTCGAGCGGGGCTTGGGCCAAAAACATTCAGTACTTC
CDR3 protein: CASSLSSSGAWAKNIQYF

D gene: TRBD2
clone size: -
V gene: TRBV30
J gene: TRBJ2-3
CDR3 DNA: TGTGCCTGGAGTGTATCGACTAGCGGGAGTATGGCCTTT
CDR3 protein: CAWSVSTSGSMAF